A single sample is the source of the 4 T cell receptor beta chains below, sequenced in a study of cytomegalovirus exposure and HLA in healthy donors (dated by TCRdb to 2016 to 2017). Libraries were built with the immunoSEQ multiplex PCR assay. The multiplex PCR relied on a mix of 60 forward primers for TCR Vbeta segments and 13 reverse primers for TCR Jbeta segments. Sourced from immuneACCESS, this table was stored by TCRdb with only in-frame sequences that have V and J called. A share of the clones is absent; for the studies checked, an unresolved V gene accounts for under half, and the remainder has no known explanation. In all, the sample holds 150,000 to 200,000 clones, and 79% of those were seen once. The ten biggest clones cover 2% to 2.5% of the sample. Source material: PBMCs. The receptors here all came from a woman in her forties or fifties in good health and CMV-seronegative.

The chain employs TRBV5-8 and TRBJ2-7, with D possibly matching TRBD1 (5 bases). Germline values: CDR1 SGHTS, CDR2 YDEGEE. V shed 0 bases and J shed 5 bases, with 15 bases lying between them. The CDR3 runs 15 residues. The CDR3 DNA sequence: TGTGCCAGCAGCTTGGAGCCAGGGTTACTCCACGAGCAGTACTTC. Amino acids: CASSLEPGLLHEQYF.

Written as DNA, the CDR3 is TGTGCCAGCAGCCTGTCCGGGACAGGGGTAGGAAATTCACCCCTCCACTTT. The encoded protein is CASSLSGTGVGNSPLHF. The J gene is TRBJ1-6, the V gene TRBV7-6, with TRBD1 identical over 10 bases. The trim removed 5 bases at V and 7 bases at J, leaving 11 bases unmatched. Germline CDR1 and CDR2: SGHVS and FNYEAQ. The CDR3 contains 17 residues.

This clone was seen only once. The CDR3 nucleotides are TGCGCCAGCAGCCCGCGACAGGACCTCTCCTACGAGCAGTACTTC. Encoded protein: CASSPRQDLSYEQYF. The chain is built from TRBV5-1 and TRBJ2-7; maybe TRBD1 (6 bases). The germline V gene encodes CDR1 SGHRS and CDR2 YFSETQ. Trimming removed 4 bases from V and 0 bases from J, with 14 bases in between. This CDR3 is 15 amino acids long. Variable domain in full (rest from reference TRBV5-1 and TRBJ2-7): KAGVTQTPRYLIKTRGQQVTLSCSPISGHRSVSWYQQTPGQGLQFLFEYFSETQRNKGNFPGRFSGRQFSNSRSEMNVSTLELGDSALYLCASSPRQDLSYEQYFGPGTRLTVT.

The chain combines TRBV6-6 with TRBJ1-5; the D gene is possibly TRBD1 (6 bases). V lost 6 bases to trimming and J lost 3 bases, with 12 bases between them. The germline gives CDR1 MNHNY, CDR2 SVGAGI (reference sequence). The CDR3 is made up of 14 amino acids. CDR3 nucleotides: TGTGCCAGCAGCCGATCAGGGGACAATCAGCCCCAGCATTTT. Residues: CASSRSGDNQPQHF.